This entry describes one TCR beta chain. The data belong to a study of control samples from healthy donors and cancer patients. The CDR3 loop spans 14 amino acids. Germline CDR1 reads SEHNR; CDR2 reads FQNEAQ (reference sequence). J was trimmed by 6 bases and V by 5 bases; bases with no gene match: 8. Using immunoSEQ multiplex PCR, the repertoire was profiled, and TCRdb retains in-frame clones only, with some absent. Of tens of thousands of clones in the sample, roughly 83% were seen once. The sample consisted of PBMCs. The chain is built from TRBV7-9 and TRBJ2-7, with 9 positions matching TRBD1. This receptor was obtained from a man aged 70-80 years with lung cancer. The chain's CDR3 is CASSAGQGILEQYF. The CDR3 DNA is TGTGCCAGCAGCGCGGGACAGGGTATACTCGAGCAGTACTTC.